The 22 T cell receptor beta chains below all came from one sample that was sequenced in a study of T cell repertoires in cytomegalovirus infection. TCRdb itself ran the reads through MiXCR, one entry per CDR3 protein. The repertoire includes 150,000 to 200,000 distinct CDR3 sequences, 28% of them detected once, and roughly 31% sits in the top ten. Specimen: PBMCs. These TCRs come from a human donor in good health (CMV status not recorded). Some clones in this sample may be carry-over from other donors' samples.

This clonotype turned up a few times. The V call is TRBV15, the J call TRBJ2-2; D ambiguous. The CDR3 is 16 residues long. Germline V gene lookup returns CDR1 LNHNV and CDR2 YYDKDF (reference sequence). V gave up 0 bases and J gave up 5 bases, with 13 bases separating them. The CDR3 region is CATSREASTRTGELFF. The CDR3, as DNA: TGTGCCACCAGCAGAGAGGCGTCGACGCGGACCGGGGAGCTGTTTTTT. Filled out from reference TRBV15 and TRBJ2-2, the complete variable domain reads DAMVIQNPRYQVTQFGKPVTLSCSQTLNHNVMYWYQQKSSQAPKLLFHYYDKDFNNEADTPDNFQSRRPNTSFCFLDIRSPGLGDTAMYLCATSREASTRTGELFFGEGSRLTVL.

The chain is built from TRBV19 and TRBJ1-5; D call uncertain. V lost 5 bases and J lost 5, with 10 bases in between. Germline values: CDR1 LNHDA, CDR2 SQIVND (reference sequence). CDR3 length: 13 amino acids. CDR3 DNA: TGTGCCAGTAGTTTACAGATCGATCAGCCCCAGCATTTT. This sequence encodes CASSLQIDQPQHF.

This chain links TRBV5-1 with TRBJ2-2; D unclear. The CDR3 is made up of 13 amino acids. V was pared by 1 base and J by 4 bases, with 5 bases between. Germline lookup yields CDR1 SGHRS and CDR2 YFSETQ. The CDR3 region has the DNA TGCGCCAGCAGCTTGACAGTCACCGGGGAGCTGTTTTTT. It specifies CASSLTVTGELFF.

V and J are TRBV7-8 and TRBJ1-4; no clear D gene. Germline V CDR1 and CDR2: SGHVS, FQNEAQ. This CDR3 region has 10 residues. V shed 7 bases and J shed 7 bases, with 4 bases lying between them. Here the CDR3 reads CASTPEKLFF. CDR3 in DNA: TGTGCCAGCACCCCTGAAAAACTGTTTTTT. Filled out from reference TRBV7-8 and TRBJ1-4, the complete variable domain reads GAGVSQSPRYKVAKRGQDVALRCDPISGHVSLFWYQQALGQGPEFLTYFQNEAQLDKSGLPSDRFFAERPEGSVSTLKIQRTQQEDSAVYLCASTPEKLFFGSGTQLSVL.

With respect to this clonotype: The germline gene is not matched at one end of the junction; a read error may be the cause. The chain combines TRBV7-6 with TRBJ2-5, with D uncertain. The germline CDR1 and CDR2 sequences are SGHVS and FNYEAQ. The CDR3 loop spans 14 amino acids. CDR3 amino acids: CASSLGRREETQYF. CDR3 in DNA: TGTGCTAGCAGCTTAGGGCGACGCGAAGAGACCCAGTACTTC.

This clonotype was observed a few times. The chain uses TRBV12-5 and TRBJ1-1; 9 bases map to TRBD1. Germline CDR1 reads LGHNT; CDR2 reads FRNRAP. Losses at the gene ends were 5 bases for V and 4 bases for J; bases not matched to a gene: 8. The CDR3 spans 15 residues. The CDR3: CASGPPGQGGTEAFF. The CDR3 bases are TGTGCTAGTGGTCCCCCGGGACAGGGAGGCACTGAAGCTTTCTTT.

Only a few counts were recorded for this clonotype. The J gene is TRBJ1-1, the V gene TRBV15; D possibly corresponds to TRBD1 (5 bases). The CDR3 covers 17 residues. Between the trimmed V and J ends, which lost 0 bases and 3 bases, there was a span of 17 bases. CDR1 LNHNV and CDR2 YYDKDF come from the germline V gene (reference sequence). The CDR3 reads CATSRDFGAGPDTEAFF. The CDR3, as DNA: TGTGCCACCAGCAGAGATTTTGGCGCAGGGCCGGACACTGAAGCTTTCTTT.

The rearrangement links TRBV6-2 or TRBV6-3 to TRBJ1-1; 7 bases fit TRBD1. The germline V gene encodes CDR1 MNHEY and CDR2 SVGEGT. V lost 6 bases, J lost 9 bases, and 7 bases stayed unmatched. The CDR3 runs to 12 residues. The CDR3 here is CASSLQGIKAFF. The CDR3 DNA follows: TGTGCCAGCAGCCTACAGGGGATCAAAGCTTTCTTT.

This clonotype has ten or more counts. V and J are TRBV5-1 and TRBJ2-2; possibly TRBD1 or TRBD2 for D (6 bases each). V was clipped by 4 bases and J by 1 base, with 17 bases between them. There are 17 residues in the CDR3. Germline CDR1 reads SGHRS; CDR2 reads YFSETQ. CDR3 sequence reads: CASSPLGGHMNTGELFF. Here the CDR3 DNA reads TGCGCCAGCAGCCCTTTGGGGGGCCATATGAACACCGGGGAGCTGTTTTTT.

The rearrangement uses TRBV30 and TRBJ2-5; possible D gene TRBD1, 5 bases. The CDR3 length is 13 residues. Trimming took off 2 bases at V and 1 base at J, with 8 bases between the two ends. Germline V gene sequence: CDR1 GTSNPN, CDR2 SVGIG (reference sequence). The CDR3 reads CAWSRQSQETQYF. The DNA of the CDR3 is TGTGCCTGGAGTCGACAGTCCCAAGAGACCCAGTACTTC.

This chain links TRBV19 with TRBJ1-1, with 8 nucleotides matching TRBD1. This CDR3 has 16 amino acids. Germline V gene sequence: CDR1 LNHDA, CDR2 SQIVND (reference sequence). The junction had 12 bases not matched to a gene; V was cut back by 5 bases and J by 4 bases. The CDR3 spells CASSVYPGGEITEAFF. The CDR3 DNA follows: TGTGCCAGTAGTGTTTACCCAGGGGGCGAAATCACTGAAGCTTTCTTT. Supplemented by reference TRBV19 and TRBJ1-1, the full variable domain reads DGGITQSPKYLFRKEGQNVTLSCEQNLNHDAMYWYRQDPGQGLRLIYYSQIVNDFQKGDIAEGYSVSREKKESFPLTVTSAQKNPTAFYLCASSVYPGGEITEAFFGQGTRLTVV.

V and J are TRBV7-8 and TRBJ2-7, with a tentative D call TRBD2 (5 bases). In germline, CDR1 is SGHVS, CDR2 FQNEAQ. The CDR3 sequence is 12 residues long. Trimming removed 3 bases at V and 11 bases at J, with 14 bases between. CDR3 nucleotide sequence: TGTGCCAGCAGCTTCGCGGACTTAGAGAAGTACTTC. The encoded protein is CASSFADLEKYF.

This clonotype was seen at least ten times. The chain couples TRBV7-6 to TRBJ2-6; TRBD1 might be the D (6 bases). Germline V lookup: CDR1 SGHVS, CDR2 FNYEAQ. CDR3 length equals 14 residues. V lost 5 bases and J 7 bases, leaving 12 bases between the germline ends. The CDR3 nucleotides are TGTGCCAGCAGCCCTACAGGGAACGCCAACGTCCTGACTTTC. This encodes CASSPTGNANVLTF.

This clonotype has at least ten counts. V gene TRBV7-2 combines with J gene TRBJ1-5; the D is unclear. CDR3 size: 12 residues. CDR1 is SGHTA and CDR2 is FQGNSA in the germline V gene. V lost 1 base and J 11 bases, leaving 9 bases between the germline ends. Here the CDR3 reads CASSLEPGTQHF. CDR3 bases: TGTGCCAGCAGCTTAGAACCCGGGACCCAGCATTTT.

The chain couples TRBV2 to TRBJ2-3; weak D call: TRBD2 (6 bases). Between the trimmed V and J ends, which lost 7 bases and 6 bases, there was a span of 14 bases. This CDR3 has 13 residues. Germline values: CDR1 SNHLY, CDR2 FYNNEI. This chain's CDR3 is CASTLRRGDTQYF. Here the CDR3 DNA reads TGTGCCAGCACCCTAAGGCGGGGCGATACGCAGTATTTT.

This clonotype was observed a few times. This chain joins TRBV2 and TRBJ2-7; TRBD1 matches at 7 bases. The CDR3 has 15 residues. J lost 7 bases, V lost 6 bases, and 15 bases had no gene match. CDR1 SNHLY and CDR2 FYNNEI come from the germline V gene. CDR3 DNA: TGTGCCAGCAGCGCTCGGAGACAGGGAGAACGGGAGCAGTACTTC. This codes for CASSARRQGEREQYF.

J is TRBJ2-1 and V is TRBV2; 7 bases agree with TRBD2. CDR1 and CDR2 (germline): SNHLY, FYNNEI. Trimming took 6 bases from V and 1 from J; bases not matched to a gene: 6. This CDR3 is built from 15 residues. The CDR3 spells CASRGGTTSYNEQFF. CDR3 sequence (DNA): TGTGCCAGCAGGGGCGGGACTACTTCCTACAATGAGCAGTTCTTC.

This clonotype has a count of ten or more. The CDR3 bases are TGTGCCAGCAGCTCCGCCGGGACAGGGGTGAACACTGAAGCTTTCTTT. It yields the protein CASSSAGTGVNTEAFF. V and J are TRBV7-8 and TRBJ1-1; TRBD1 aligns across 10 bases. CDR3 length: 16 amino acids. Germline V gene sequence: CDR1 SGHVS, CDR2 FQNEAQ. V lost 4 bases to trimming and J lost 0 bases; unmatched junction nucleotides: 5.

Of note for this clonotype: Germline is not matched at one junction end, which may reflect a read error. The genes are TRBV6-7 and TRBJ2-7; perhaps D is TRBD1 or TRBD2 (5 bases each). TRBV6-7 qualifies as an ORF whose function is uncertain. The CDR3 has 13 residues. CDR3 sequence (DNA): TGTGCCACCCCGACGGGGCCTTACTACGGGCAGTACTTC. This encodes CATPTGPYYGQYF.

Concerning this clonotype: One junction end disagrees with the germline gene, perhaps due to a read error. This CDR3 reads CVSSPSTGEYYGYTF. CDR3 DNA: TGTGTCAGCAGCCCCTCGACAGGGGAGTATTATGGCTACACCTTC. The V gene is TRBV7-2, the J gene TRBJ1-2, with 8 bases fitting TRBD1. The CDR3 extends over 15 amino acids. The germline V gene encodes CDR1 SGHTA and CDR2 FQGNSA.

As for this clonotype: A much larger clone lies a single base off, so this may be a read error. The chain has TRBV28 and TRBJ1-1; D not resolved. CDR1 MDHEN and CDR2 SYDVKM come from the germline V gene. The CDR3 loop spans 15 amino acids. Trimming took 7 bases from V and 11 from J, leaving 26 bases between them. This CDR3 is CASTSTNLGPRSAFF. The DNA for the CDR3 is TGTGCCAGCACTTCCACAAACCTGGGTCCCAGGTCGGCTTTCTTT.

This chain uses TRBV11-2 with TRBJ2-3, with D possibly TRBD1 on 6 matching bases. This CDR3 is built from 15 residues. CDR1 is SGHAT and CDR2 is FQNNGV in the germline V gene. Trimming shortened V by 0 bases and J by 6 bases, and 13 bases separated the two germline ends. Here the CDR3 DNA reads TGTGCCAGCAGCTTAGAAGGGGCAGGGGCCGATACGCAGTATTTT. This codes for CASSLEGAGADTQYF.